Presented here are 18 T cell receptor beta chains from one specimen sequenced in a study of shared clonotypes between healthy human individuals. The naive CD8 subset, CD45RO-negative cells positively selected for CCR7, excluded terminally differentiated effector memory CD45RA+ cells. The assay was immunoSEQ multiplex PCR, and TCRdb's table has in-frame clones only and misses some. Seen here are about 2.2 million clones, over 85% observed once, and the top ten hold around 1.7%. The material sequenced was naive CD8+ T cells from PBMCs. The source is a young man in good health. Some clones in this sample may be carry-over from other donors' samples.

This clone was seen a handful of times. The V and J genes are TRBV30 and TRBJ1-1; D is unresolved. Looked up from germline, CDR1 is GTSNPN and CDR2 is SVGIG (reference sequence). The CDR3 is made up of 13 amino acids. Trimming pared 2 bases from V and 5 bases from J, leaving 12 bases between. The CDR3 DNA reads as TGTGCCTGGAGTAGCCTTCCTGGGACTGAAGCTTTCTTT. Residues: CAWSSLPGTEAFF. The full variable domain, in which reference TRBV30 and TRBJ1-1 provide the parts outside the CDR3, is SQTIHQWPATLVQPVGSPLSLECTVEGTSNPNLYWYRQAAGRGLQLLFYSVGIGQISSEVPQNLSASRPQDRQFILSSKKLLLSDSGFYLCAWSSLPGTEAFFGQGTRLTVV.

The J gene is TRBJ2-7, the V gene TRBV27, with a possible D match to TRBD2 (6 bases). This CDR3 region has 15 residues. Germline V gives CDR1 MNHEY, CDR2 SMNVEV (reference sequence). Trimming took off 3 bases at V and 2 bases at J, with 14 bases between the two ends. CDR3 sequence: CASSFAGSRPYEQYF. The CDR3 DNA follows: TGTGCCAGCAGTTTTGCGGGGTCGCGACCCTACGAGCAGTACTTC.

This rearrangement joins TRBV2 to TRBJ2-7; 10 bases are a match to TRBD1. Germline V gene data show CDR1 as SNHLY and CDR2 as FYNNEI. There are 15 residues in the CDR3. V was pared by 6 bases and J by 5 bases, with 10 bases of the junction left unmatched. CDR3 in DNA: TGTGCCAGCAGGCCGGGACAGGGGTCCCTCCACGAGCAGTACTTC. It is translated as CASRPGQGSLHEQYF.

The chain links TRBV19 to TRBJ2-5, with D hard to call. Trimming pared 6 bases from V and 3 bases from J, leaving 11 bases between. The CDR3 has 13 amino acids. CDR1 is LNHDA and CDR2 is SQIVND in the germline V gene (reference sequence). CDR3: CASSEDEEETQYF. The DNA of the CDR3 is TGTGCCAGTAGCGAGGATGAGGAAGAGACCCAGTACTTC.

This clone was seen only once. V and J are TRBV14 and TRBJ2-3; D gene unclear. The germline CDR1 and CDR2 sequences are SGHDN and FVKESK. The CDR3 is made up of 14 amino acids. Trimming pared 1 base from V and 4 bases from J, leaving 9 bases between. Written as DNA, the CDR3 is TGTGCCAGCAGCCAAGGGCCACGGGCAGATACGCAGTATTTT. Protein product: CASSQGPRADTQYF. The full variable domain, its missing parts supplied by reference TRBV14 and TRBJ2-3, is EAGVTQFPSHSVIEKGQTVTLRCDPISGHDNLYWYRRVMGKEIKFLLHFVKESKQDESGMPNNRFLAERTGGTYSTLKVQPAELEDSGVYFCASSQGPRADTQYFGPGTRLTVL.

The chain uses TRBV28 and TRBJ1-5; D not resolved. The V end lost 1 base, the J end lost 8 bases, and 3 bases lay between the germline ends. Germline lookup yields CDR1 MDHEN and CDR2 SYDVKM. The CDR3 has 11 residues. The CDR3 nucleotides are TGTGCCAGCAGTTTATACGAGCCCCAGCATTTT. Translated: CASSLYEPQHF.

The chain links TRBV10-3 to TRBJ2-3; the match to TRBD1 covers 9 bases. Germline-derived CDR1 and CDR2 are ENHRY and SYGVKD. This CDR3 region has 16 residues. Losses at the gene ends were 11 bases for V and 2 bases for J; bases not matched to a gene: 14. The CDR3 spells CAATGGRIANTDTQYF. As DNA, the CDR3 is TGTGCCGCTACAGGGGGCAGGATAGCGAACACAGATACGCAGTATTTT.

This chain's CDR3 is CASSLQGGHSNQPQHF. The CDR3 DNA reads as TGTGCCAGTAGTTTACAGGGAGGGCATAGCAATCAGCCCCAGCATTTT. The V gene is TRBV19, the J gene TRBJ1-5; TRBD1 is a possible D gene (6 bases). The CDR3 spans 16 residues. Trimming cost V 5 bases and J 0 bases, with 14 bases left between them. In germline, CDR1 is LNHDA, CDR2 SQIVND (reference sequence).

The V call is TRBV14, the J call TRBJ2-5, with D possibly TRBD2 on 6 matching bases. Deletions cut 4 bases from V and 4 bases from J, with 13 bases between. This CDR3 is built from 14 residues. From germline, CDR1 is SGHDN and CDR2 FVKESK. The CDR3 region is CASSPPTSGETQYF. In nucleotides, the CDR3 is TGTGCCAGCAGCCCCCCGACTAGTGGAGAGACCCAGTACTTC. Full variable domain (rest looked up from reference TRBV14 and TRBJ2-5): EAGVTQFPSHSVIEKGQTVTLRCDPISGHDNLYWYRRVMGKEIKFLLHFVKESKQDESGMPNNRFLAERTGGTYSTLKVQPAELEDSGVYFCASSPPTSGETQYFGPGTRLLVL.

On this clone itself: Other DNA sequences of this sample code for an identical CDR3. The V and J genes are TRBV9 and TRBJ2-3; TRBD2 aligns across 8 bases. The CDR3 runs 16 residues. The trim removed 0 bases at V and 2 bases at J, leaving 5 bases unmatched. The germline V gene encodes CDR1 SGDLS and CDR2 YYNGEE. DNA for the CDR3: TGTGCCAGCAGCGTAGGGCCTAGCGGGTACACAGATACGCAGTATTTT. It specifies CASSVGPSGYTDTQYF.

The gene calls are TRBV2 and TRBJ1-1; D ambiguous. The germline V and J ends were trimmed by 3 bases and 5 bases, with 13 bases remaining between them. This CDR3 region has 14 residues. The germline V gene has CDR1 SNHLY and CDR2 FYNNEI. CDR3: CASSDRPRRTEAFF. The CDR3, as DNA: TGTGCCAGCAGTGATCGGCCCCGGAGGACTGAAGCTTTCTTT.

The chain links TRBV29-1 to TRBJ2-3; D not certain. Per the germline V gene, CDR1 is SQVTM and CDR2 is ANQGSEA. The CDR3 is 14 residues long. V lost 2 bases to trimming and J lost 5 bases, with 14 bases between them. The CDR3 coding sequence is TGCAGCGTTGAAAGACGGACGGACCTAGATACGCAGTATTTT. It translates to CSVERRTDLDTQYF.

The rearrangement links TRBV7-6 to TRBJ2-2; TRBD1 aligns across 8 bases. The CDR3 consists of 17 residues. J was trimmed by 1 base and V by 1 base; bases with no gene match: 5. Germline CDR1 SGHVS, CDR2 FNYEAQ. As DNA, the CDR3 is TGTGCCAGCAGCTTAGGCGGCGGACAGGGGAACACCGGGGAGCTGTTTTTT. It is translated as CASSLGGGQGNTGELFF.

The J gene is TRBJ2-7, the V gene TRBV5-6; TRBD1 matches 9 bases. J lost 5 bases, V lost 3 bases, and 6 bases had no gene match. The CDR3 runs 14 residues. Germline V lookup: CDR1 SGHDT, CDR2 YYEEEE. The CDR3 DNA follows: TGTGCCAGCAGCTCCGGGACAGGGAACGACGAGCAGTACTTC. It specifies CASSSGTGNDEQYF.

CDR3 loop: CATTGQSLGEQYF. The CDR3, as DNA: TGTGCCACAACCGGACAGTCTCTGGGGGAGCAGTACTTC. V usage is TRBV6-6 and J usage is TRBJ2-7; D possibly corresponds to TRBD1 (6 bases). This CDR3 region has 13 residues. Germline loops: CDR1 MNHNY, CDR2 SVGAGI (reference sequence). V was cut by 10 bases and J by 7 bases, with 20 bases left in between.

This chain joins TRBV7-2 and TRBJ2-3, with 7 bases aligning to TRBD2. The J segment lost 4 bases and the V segment lost 1 base, leaving 11 bases of the junction unmatched. The CDR3 length is 17 residues. From germline, CDR1 is SGHTA and CDR2 FQGNSA. DNA for the CDR3: TGTGCCAGCAGCTTAGTCGGGCCGGGAGGTTGGGCAGATACGCAGTATTTT. Protein sequence: CASSLVGPGGWADTQYF.

The chain couples TRBV30 to TRBJ2-7; D remains ambiguous. Per germline, CDR1 GTSNPN and CDR2 SVGIG (reference sequence). This CDR3 contains 13 residues. V dropped 0 bases and J dropped 3 bases, with 9 bases sitting between them. This chain's CDR3 is CAWSVQLFYEQYF. The CDR3 DNA reads TGTGCCTGGAGTGTTCAATTATTCTACGAGCAGTACTTC. The full variable domain, with the rest looked up from reference TRBV30 and TRBJ2-7, is SQTIHQWPATLVQPVGSPLSLECTVEGTSNPNLYWYRQAAGRGLQLLFYSVGIGQISSEVPQNLSASRPQDRQFILSSKKLLLSDSGFYLCAWSVQLFYEQYFGPGTRLTVT.

The J gene is TRBJ2-7, the V gene TRBV6-6; TRBD2 matches 8 bases. There are 15 residues in the CDR3. The junction had 12 bases not matched to a gene; V was cut back by 8 bases and J by 3 bases. Germline CDR1 MNHNY, CDR2 SVGAGI (reference sequence). CDR3 nucleotides: TGTGCCAGCTCCTATGAGCTAGCGGGTTACTACGAGCAGTACTTC. As protein: CASSYELAGYYEQYF.